A single sample is the source of the 19 T cell receptor beta chains below, sequenced in a study of identical twins. TCRdb fed the 5' RACE reads into MiXCR, producing one record per CDR3 protein. Of around 480,000 distinct CDR3 sequences in the sample, roughly an eighth were seen once. The sample was also linked to a second study, of yellow fever vaccine responses in identical twins.

The sample consisted of CD4+ T cells sorted from blood. The receptors shown here come from a woman aged 18-29 years in good health.

This clonotype has more than one count but fewer than ten. The chain is built from TRBV21-1 and TRBJ2-3; TRBD1 is taken as the D call from the table, unchecked against the DNA. TRBV21-1 is a documented pseudogene. The CDR3 extends over 18 amino acids. The CDR3 bases are TGTGCCAGCAGCAATCGAAGGGGGTGGGGGGGTTATATAGATACGCAGTATTTT. Translating it yields CASSNRRGWGGYIDTQYF.

The chain combines TRBV10-3 with TRBJ2-7; D is possibly TRBD2 (7 bases). CDR3 length: 14 residues. From germline, CDR1 is ENHRY and CDR2 SYGVKD. V shed 2 bases and J shed 4 bases, with 12 bases lying between them. Here the CDR3 reads CAISEREGGYEQYF. CDR3 sequence (DNA): TGTGCCATCAGTGAGAGGGAGGGGGGATACGAGCAGTACTTC.

This clonotype turned up a few times. This chain uses TRBV5-5 with TRBJ2-2; TRBD2 aligns across 7 bases. This CDR3 is 16 amino acids long. Losses at the gene ends were 4 bases for V and 4 bases for J; bases not matched to a gene: 10. Germline V gene sequence: CDR1 SGHKS, CDR2 YYEKEE (reference sequence). The CDR3 spells CASSPRDYGGTGELFF. For the CDR3, the DNA is TGTGCCAGCAGCCCGCGGGACTATGGAGGCACCGGGGAGCTGTTTTTT.

The chain has TRBV7-2 and TRBJ2-2; 8 bases map to TRBD1. The CDR3 sequence is 16 residues long. Losses at the gene ends were 5 bases for V and 4 bases for J; bases not matched to a gene: 9. The V gene's germline CDR1 is SGHTA and CDR2 FQGNSA. CDR3: CASSPGTGVVTGELFF. The CDR3 nucleotides read TGTGCCAGCAGCCCTGGGACAGGAGTAGTCACCGGGGAGCTGTTTTTT.

This clonotype was recorded many times. This sequence joins TRBV12-3 or TRBV12-4 and TRBJ2-5, with a possible D match to TRBD2 (5 bases). V lost 3 bases to trimming and J lost 3 bases, with 20 bases between them. This CDR3 has 17 amino acids. CDR3 sequence: CASSFRVGVSVKETQYF. The CDR3 nucleotides read TGTGCCAGCAGTTTTCGTGTGGGTGTTAGCGTGAAAGAGACCCAGTACTTC.

This clonotype was counted at least ten times. The chain is built from TRBV12-3 or TRBV12-4 and TRBJ2-1; 7 bases fit TRBD2. Trimming removed 0 bases from V and 5 bases from J; junction bases left unmatched: 4. The CDR3 contains 15 residues. The DNA of the CDR3 is TGTGCCAGCAGTTTAGCGGGAGGGCCCCACAATGAGCAGTTCTTC. Translating it yields CASSLAGGPHNEQFF.

This clonotype occurred many times. The V and J genes are TRBV2 and TRBJ2-7; the D is unclear. The CDR3 loop spans 11 amino acids. The germline CDR1 and CDR2 sequences are SNHLY and FYNNEI. The V end lost 6 bases, the J end lost 1 base, and 4 bases lay between the germline ends. CDR3 sequence: CASRTSYEQYF. The DNA of the CDR3 is TGTGCCAGCAGGACATCCTACGAGCAGTACTTC.

This clonotype was recorded a few times. CDR3 protein: CSVGLKNYGYTF. The CDR3 coding sequence is TGCAGTGTGGGACTTAAGAACTATGGCTACACCTTC. The V call is TRBV20-1, the J call TRBJ1-2, with a possible D match to TRBD1 (5 bases). With 7 bases removed from V and 2 bases from J, the gap between germline ends came to 11 bases. The CDR3 length is 12 residues. The germline V gene has CDR1 DFQATT and CDR2 SNEGSKA (reference sequence).

This clonotype was counted only a few times. This chain joins TRBV20-1 and TRBJ1-5; 10 bases are a match to TRBD1. The V and J ends lost 0 bases and 7 bases, in that order; junction bases with no gene match: 6. CDR1 DFQATT and CDR2 SNEGSKA come from the germline V gene (reference sequence). The CDR3 is 15 residues long. This chain's CDR3 is CSARDPGQGKQPQHF. Written as DNA, the CDR3 is TGCAGTGCTAGAGATCCGGGACAGGGGAAACAGCCCCAGCATTTT.

The V and J genes are TRBV7-2 and TRBJ2-3; 15 positions agree with TRBD2. Per germline, CDR1 SGHTA and CDR2 FQGNSA. The CDR3 is made up of 17 amino acids. The V and J ends lost 4 bases and 6 bases, in that order; junction bases with no gene match: 8. In nucleotides, the CDR3 is TGTGCCAGCAGCTCTCGGACTAGCGGGGGGGTAGGGGATACGCAGTATTTT. Translating it yields CASSSRTSGGVGDTQYF. The variable domain in full, completed from reference TRBV7-2 and TRBJ2-3, reads GAGVSQSPSNKVTEKGKDVELRCDPISGHTALYWYRQSLGQGLEFLIYFQGNSAPDKSGLPSDRFSAERTGGSVSTLTIQRTQQEDSAVYLCASSSRTSGGVGDTQYFGPGTRLTVL.

In its sample, this clonotype was seen a few times. The chain links TRBV12-3 or TRBV12-4 to TRBJ2-1; no definite D call. With 2 bases removed from V and 7 bases from J, the gap between germline ends came to 9 bases. The CDR3 totals 13 residues. CDR3 nucleotides: TGTGCCAGCAGTTTATCGGGTTGGAATGAGCAGTTCTTC. Translation: CASSLSGWNEQFF.

This clonotype was counted a few times. The CDR3 DNA reads as TGTGCCAGCAGCCTCAACAGGGAGAGCGGCTACACCTTC. Protein: CASSLNRESGYTF. This sequence joins TRBV7-2 and TRBJ1-2, with TRBD1 as a possible D gene (6 bases). The CDR3 is 13 amino acids. V was clipped by 5 bases and J by 8 bases, with 15 bases between them. CDR1 is SGHTA and CDR2 is FQGNSA in the germline V gene. The complete variable domain, with remaining parts taken from reference TRBV7-2 and TRBJ1-2, reads GAGVSQSPSNKVTEKGKDVELRCDPISGHTALYWYRQSLGQGLEFLIYFQGNSAPDKSGLPSDRFSAERTGGSVSTLTIQRTQQEDSAVYLCASSLNRESGYTFGSGTRLTVV.

This clonotype was seen a handful of times. The chain links TRBV29-1 to TRBJ2-3; D ambiguous. Germline CDR1 is SQVTM and CDR2 is ANQGSEA. The CDR3 extends over 13 amino acids. The ends were cut back, 5 bases at V and 1 base at J, with 10 bases in the middle. The CDR3 region is CSVPSLGTDTQYF. CDR3 in DNA: TGCAGCGTTCCTTCCCTTGGCACAGATACGCAGTATTTT.

The V gene is TRBV14, the J gene TRBJ1-3; D is uncertain. The germline CDR1 and CDR2 sequences are SGHDN and FVKESK. Trimming stripped 1 base from V and 0 bases from J, with 7 bases between. This CDR3 spans 15 amino acids. The DNA of the CDR3 is TGTGCCAGCAGCCAAGTCGCTAACTCTGGAAACACCATATATTTT. It specifies CASSQVANSGNTIYF.

This clonotype showed up just a few times. V is TRBV7-9 and J is TRBJ1-2, with D unclear. This CDR3 is built from 12 residues. V dropped 1 base and J dropped 7 bases, with 7 bases sitting between them. The V gene's germline CDR1 is SEHNR and CDR2 FQNEAQ (reference sequence). The CDR3, as DNA: TGTGCCAGCAGCTTAGGGGAGTCTGGCTACACCTTC. It is translated as CASSLGESGYTF.

This clonotype appeared once. V usage is TRBV18 and J usage is TRBJ2-7; D gene unclear. Between the trimmed V and J ends, which lost 1 base and 5 bases, there was a span of 15 bases. CDR3 size: 15 residues. Germline V CDR1 and CDR2: KGHSH, LQKENI. In DNA form, the CDR3 reads TGTGCCAGCTCACCACATCCCCCGTTCCTGGACGAGCAGTACTTC. This translates into CASSPHPPFLDEQYF.

This clonotype was seen only a few times. The genes are TRBV25-1 and TRBJ2-5; possible D gene TRBD1, 6 bases. V lost 4 bases to trimming and J lost 5 bases, with 20 bases between them. Germline CDR1 and CDR2: MGHDK and SYGVNS. The CDR3 is 16 amino acids. CDR3 in DNA: TGTGCCAGCAGTGGGGACGTCACAGGGCCGAGGGAGACCCAGTACTTC. The encoded protein is CASSGDVTGPRETQYF.

A few counts support this clonotype. The chain links TRBV6-2 or TRBV6-3 to TRBJ2-7, with 7 bases aligning to TRBD2. The CDR3 loop spans 14 amino acids. V lost 6 bases, J lost 6 bases, and 11 bases stayed unmatched. CDR1 and CDR2 from the germline V gene are MNHEY and SVGEGT. The CDR3 sequence: CASSPMSSGSEQYF. CDR3 nucleotide sequence: TGTGCCAGCAGCCCGATGTCTAGCGGCAGCGAGCAGTACTTC.

This clonotype was detected a few times. The rearrangement joins TRBV5-1 to TRBJ2-1; D remains ambiguous. CDR3 length: 15 amino acids. The V end was cut by 0 bases, the J end by 7 bases, with 14 bases between. From germline, CDR1 is SGHRS and CDR2 YFSETQ. For the CDR3, the DNA is TGCGCCAGCAGCTTGGGGCTAACTCCGTTGAATGAGCAGTTCTTC. It specifies CASSLGLTPLNEQFF.